Below, 9 T cell receptor beta chains from the same sample are listed, as sequenced in a study of vaccination effects on CD4 cells after COVID-19. Generated by immunoSEQ multiplex PCR, the TCRdb table keeps only in-frame clones and is missing some. Among around 49,000 clones listed, around 70% were seen once. For these TCRs, the target antigens are not known. With the ViraFEST assay, the study expanded antigen-specific CD4+ T cells using viral peptide pools, then sequenced them. The culture ran for less than 12 days, and then CD4+ T cells were isolated. The infection with SARS-CoV-2 (confirmed by PCR) occurred in this person between March and December 2020. Here the sequenced sample was CD4+ T cells from PBMCs cultured with a peptide pool, taken before COVID-19 vaccination. These receptors came from a human donor who had a prior SARS-CoV-2 infection.

The genes are TRBV11-1 and TRBJ1-1; D unclear. The CDR3 has 15 residues. V was shortened by 2 bases and J by 4 bases, with 14 bases between the two germline ends. The germline V gene has CDR1 SGHAT and CDR2 FQDESV (reference sequence). The CDR3 reads CASSLSRNVGTEAFF. The CDR3 bases are TGTGCCAGCAGCTTAAGTCGAAACGTCGGCACTGAAGCTTTCTTT.

The rearrangement links TRBV27 to TRBJ2-1, with 8 bases identical to TRBD2. The J segment lost 0 bases and the V segment lost 4 bases, leaving 14 bases of the junction unmatched. The CDR3 spans 19 residues. Per germline, CDR1 MNHEY and CDR2 SMNVEV (reference sequence). The CDR3 DNA is TGTGCCAGCAGTTCTCCGGGACTAGTGGTGGGGAGCTCCTACAATGAGCAGTTCTTC. Its protein product is CASSSPGLVVGSSYNEQFF.

The genes are TRBV9 and TRBJ1-6; D may be TRBD1 (5 bases). CDR1 and CDR2 (germline): SGDLS, YYNGEE. Trimming took off 0 bases at V and 6 bases at J, with 7 bases between the two ends. The CDR3 is 14 residues long. The CDR3 spells CASSVEGTNSPLHF. The DNA of the CDR3 is TGTGCCAGCAGCGTAGAGGGGACTAATTCACCCCTCCACTTT.

This clone was found once. This chain links TRBV2 with TRBJ1-2; no clear D gene. The CDR3 is 12 amino acids. Germline values: CDR1 SNHLY, CDR2 FYNNEI. Trimming pared 7 bases from V and 1 base from J, leaving 7 bases between. The CDR3 protein is CASTYSNYGYTF. CDR3 bases: TGTGCCAGCACTTACAGTAACTATGGCTACACCTTC. The entire variable domain, with the rest obtained from reference TRBV2 and TRBJ1-2, is as follows: EPEVTQTPSHQVTQMGQEVILRCVPISNHLYFYWYRQILGQKVEFLVSFYNNEISEKSEIFDDQFSVERPDGSNFTLKIRSTKLEDSAMYFCASTYSNYGYTFGSGTRLTVV.

The gene calls are TRBV5-6 and TRBJ2-7; perhaps TRBD1 as D (6 bases). CDR1 and CDR2 from the germline V gene are SGHDT and YYEEEE. V lost 4 bases and J lost 2, with 16 bases in between. There are 15 residues in the CDR3. CDR3 DNA sequence: TGTGCCAGCAGCCCAGGCCCTAGGACAGCCTACGAGCAGTACTTC. Its protein product is CASSPGPRTAYEQYF. The full variable domain, in which reference TRBV5-6 and TRBJ2-7 provide the parts outside the CDR3, is DAGVTQSPTHLIKTRGQQVTLRCSPKSGHDTVSWYQQALGQGPQFIFQYYEEEERQRGNFPDRFSGHQFPNYSSELNVNALLLGDSALYLCASSPGPRTAYEQYFGPGTRLTVT.

The CDR3 region is CARRDGNSPLHF. CDR3 coding DNA: TGTGCCAGACGGGACGGAAATTCACCCCTCCACTTT. This chain connects TRBV6-5 to TRBJ1-6; D is possibly TRBD1 (5 bases). Germline lookup yields CDR1 MNHEY and CDR2 SVGAGI. The CDR3 runs to 12 residues. V was trimmed by 9 bases and J by 7 bases, leaving 10 bases between them.

The V call is TRBV4-3, the J call TRBJ2-7, with D tentatively TRBD1 or TRBD2 (5 bases each). V lost 0 bases, J lost 3 bases, and 18 bases lay in between. The germline V gene has CDR1 LGHNA and CDR2 YSLEER. This CDR3 contains 17 residues. CDR3 amino acids: CASSQDIRGDLIYEQYF. In DNA, the CDR3 is TGCGCCAGCAGCCAAGATATACGAGGGGATCTTATCTACGAGCAGTACTTC.

V usage is TRBV5-6 and J usage is TRBJ2-5; TRBD1 matches at 7 bases. The CDR3 is 14 amino acids. CDR1 and CDR2 from the germline V gene are SGHDT and YYEEEE. Losses at the gene ends were 4 bases for V and 0 bases for J; bases not matched to a gene: 3. The CDR3: CASSPRGYQETQYF. CDR3 sequence (DNA): TGTGCCAGCAGCCCCAGGGGGTACCAAGAGACCCAGTACTTC. Filled out from reference TRBV5-6 and TRBJ2-5, the complete variable domain reads DAGVTQSPTHLIKTRGQQVTLRCSPKSGHDTVSWYQQALGQGPQFIFQYYEEEERQRGNFPDRFSGHQFPNYSSELNVNALLLGDSALYLCASSPRGYQETQYFGPGTRLLVL.

This clone has more than one count but fewer than ten. J is TRBJ2-7 and V is TRBV6-2 or TRBV6-3; D remains unclear. This CDR3 contains 12 residues. V lost 6 bases to trimming and J lost 4 bases, with 10 bases between them. Germline V gives CDR1 MNHEY, CDR2 SVGEGT. CDR3 bases: TGTGCCAGCAGCTTAGCTAGTTACGAGCAGTACTTC. It specifies CASSLASYEQYF.